This TCR beta chain was captured in a study of early T cells in non-severe SARS-CoV-2 infection. The wider study: Sequenced material consisted of bulk RNA (from unsorted whole blood), and chains were unpaired. Findings and limits, study-wide: Sequences matched to VDJdb favored anti-spike CD8 responses, while private and CD4 specificities were missed.

The V gene lost 1 base and the J gene lost 3 bases, with 9 bases spanning the gap. The CDR3 runs 15 residues. The germline CDR1 and CDR2 sequences are SEHNR and FQNEAQ (reference sequence). The TCR library protocol attached unique molecular identifiers to the individual cDNA molecules. MiXCR, run by TCRdb on the 5' RACE reads, gives a single entry per CDR3 protein. The table includes under 85,000 distinct CDR3 sequences, around 10% detected once. As concerns this clonotype: Its antigen is undetermined.

This specimen was whole blood, taken at baseline. V and J are TRBV7-9 and TRBJ2-2; no firm D call. This TCR derives from an adult who was a healthcare worker with PCR-confirmed SARS-CoV-2 infection or an uninfected control (not recorded which). This chain's CDR3 is CASSLGTRHTGELFF. The CDR3 DNA is TGTGCCAGCAGCTTAGGAACCAGACACACCGGGGAGCTGTTTTTT.